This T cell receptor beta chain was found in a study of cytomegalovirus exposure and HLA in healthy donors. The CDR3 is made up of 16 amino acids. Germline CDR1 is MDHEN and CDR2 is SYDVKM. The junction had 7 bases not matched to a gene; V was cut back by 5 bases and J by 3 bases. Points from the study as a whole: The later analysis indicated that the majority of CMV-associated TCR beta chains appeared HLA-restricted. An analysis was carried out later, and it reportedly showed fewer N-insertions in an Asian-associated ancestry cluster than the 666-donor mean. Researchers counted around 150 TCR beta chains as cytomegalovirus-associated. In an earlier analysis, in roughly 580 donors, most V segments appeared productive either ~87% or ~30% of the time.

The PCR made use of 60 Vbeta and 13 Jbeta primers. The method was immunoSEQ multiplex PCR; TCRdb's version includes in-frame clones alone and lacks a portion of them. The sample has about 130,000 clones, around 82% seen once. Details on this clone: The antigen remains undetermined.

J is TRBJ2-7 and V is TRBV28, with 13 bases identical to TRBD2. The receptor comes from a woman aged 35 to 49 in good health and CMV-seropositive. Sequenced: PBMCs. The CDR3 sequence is CASSPPGLAGIYEQYF. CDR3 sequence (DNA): TGTGCCAGCAGTCCGCCGGGACTAGCGGGAATCTACGAGCAGTACTTC.